These T cell receptor beta chains were read from a single sample in a study of regulatory T cells in long-lasting Graves disease. TCRdb reprocessed the multiplex PCR reads via MiXCR and lists one record per CDR3 protein. The sample shows about 400,000 distinct CDR3 sequences, approximately 16% of them seen only once. These data also formed part of another study, on T cells in Graves' hyperthyroidism and ophthalmopathy.

Here the sequenced sample was peripheral blood mononuclear cells (PBMCs), taken at new diagnosis, from a patient treated with antithyroid drugs. All receptors derive from a woman in her 40s with Graves disease. The CDR3 runs from the conserved cysteine through the conserved F or W. The D gene is left open where the match is weak. Expanded clones get a size class; other rows say once, few or many, or leave the size out.

>many|TRBJ1-1|TRBV20-1|TRBD1
CSARDPGQGNAEAFF
TGCAGTGCTAGAGATCCCGGACAGGGGAACGCTGAAGCTTTCTTT
>many|TRBJ1-4|TRBV11-3|-
CASNNGGAGGEKLFF
TGTGCCAGCAACAATGGAGGGGCCGGGGGTGAAAAACTGTTTTTT
>many|TRBJ2-7|TRBV12-3/TRBV12-4|TRBD2
CASSGGRESYEQYF
TGTGCCAGCAGTGGCGGGAGGGAATCCTACGAGCAGTACTTC
>few|TRBJ1-4|TRBV24-1|-
CATSEAGLPSEKLFF
TGTGCCACCAGTGAAGCAGGGCTCCCGAGTGAAAAACTGTTTTTT
>-|TRBJ1-2|TRBV5-4|TRBD1
CASSYGTGDPYGYTF
TGTGCCAGCAGCTACGGAACAGGGGATCCCTATGGCTACACCTTC
>many|TRBJ2-7|TRBV28|-
CASRARVEQYF
TGTGCCAGCAGGGCGCGGGTCGAGCAGTACTTC
>many|TRBJ2-7|TRBV6-2/TRBV6-3|TRBD2
CASSYLEVAGVYEQYF
TGTGCCAGCAGTTACCTGGAGGTAGCGGGAGTGTACGAGCAGTACTTC
>-|TRBJ2-2|TRBV7-2|-
CASRTVGGLGPNTGELFF
TGTGCCAGCAGAACGGTGGGGGGGCTTGGCCCTAACACCGGGGAGCTGTTTTTT
>few|TRBJ1-4|TRBV6-9|-
CASIDTRREEKLFF
TGTGCCAGCATTGATACGAGGAGGGAGGAAAAACTGTTTTTT
>-|TRBJ1-6|TRBV4-1|-
CASSQEARGFSSPLHF
TGCGCCAGCAGCCAAGAAGCGCGGGGGTTCAGTTCACCCCTCCACTTT
>-|TRBJ2-2|TRBV13|TRBD2
CASSRLAGTGELFF
TGTGCCAGCAGCCGACTAGCGGGCACCGGGGAGCTGTTTTTT
>-|TRBJ2-1|TRBV6-2/TRBV6-3|TRBD2
CASSEAHHSGRTNEQFF
TGTGCCAGCAGTGAAGCCCACCACAGCGGGAGGACTAATGAGCAGTTCTTC
>-|TRBJ1-1|TRBV9|-
CASSVGTGGRREAFF
TGTGCCAGCAGCGTAGGTACTGGGGGTCGACGTGAAGCTTTCTTT
>many|TRBJ2-1|TRBV20-1|-
CSARDPEQAEQFF
TGCAGTGCTAGAGACCCGGAGCAGGCAGAGCAGTTCTTC
>many|TRBJ2-1|TRBV12-5|-
CASGLVGPSYNEQFF
TGTGCTAGTGGTTTGGTAGGACCCAGTTACAATGAGCAGTTCTTC
>-|TRBJ2-1|TRBV4-3|-
CASSQDSSYYNEQFF
TGCGCCAGCAGCCAAGACAGTTCCTACTACAATGAGCAGTTCTTC
>many|TRBJ2-3|TRBV6-2/TRBV6-3|TRBD2
CASSYSSSSPTSGSGFSTDTQYF
TGTGCCAGCAGTTACTCGAGTAGTTCCCCGACTAGCGGGAGTGGCTTTAGCACAGATACGCAGTATTTT
>many|TRBJ2-7|TRBV11-2|TRBD1
CASSLGGGLYEQYF
TGTGCCAGCAGCTTAGGAGGGGGCCTCTACGAGCAGTACTTC
>many|TRBJ2-7|TRBV7-8|-
CASSLGPAGAYEQYF
TGTGCCAGCAGCTTAGGCCCGGCAGGGGCCTACGAGCAGTACTTC
>many|TRBJ2-5|TRBV7-9|-
CASSLGTAYQETQYF
TGTGCCAGCAGCTTAGGGACAGCGTACCAAGAGACCCAGTACTTC
>-|TRBJ1-2|TRBV7-2|TRBD1
CASSDAGQGAGTF
TGTGCCAGCAGTGACGCGGGACAGGGGGCTGGTACCTTC
>-|TRBJ2-3|TRBV5-1|-
CASSLDPFVVGEKADTQYF
TGCGCCAGCAGCTTGGATCCCTTTGTGGTAGGGGAGAAAGCAGATACGCAGTATTTT
>-|TRBJ2-7|TRBV4-1|TRBD2
CASSQDKSTAGGDEQYF
TGCGCCAGCAGCCAAGATAAATCCACGGCGGGAGGGGACGAGCAGTACTTC
>-|TRBJ1-2|TRBV10-3|-
CAISESLQVERSNYGYTF
TGTGCCATCAGTGAGTCGCTACAGGTGGAGCGATCTAACTATGGCTACACCTTC
>many|TRBJ1-6|TRBV12-3/TRBV12-4|-
CASRQSNSPLHF
TGTGCCAGCAGGCAAAGTAATTCACCCCTCCACTTT
>-|TRBJ2-5|TRBV20-1|-
CSARDVETQYF
TGCAGTGCTAGAGATGTAGAGACCCAGTACTTC
>few|TRBJ1-5|TRBV18|-
CASSRDGLSQPQHF
TGTGCCAGCTCCCGGGACGGTCTAAGTCAGCCCCAGCATTTT
>many|TRBJ2-3|TRBV11-3|-
CASSLDGGDTDTQYF
TGTGCCAGCAGCTTAGATGGCGGGGACACAGATACGCAGTATTTT
>many|TRBJ1-1|TRBV20-1|TRBD1
CSAQDRGAMNTEAFF
TGCAGTGCTCAGGACAGGGGTGCTATGAACACTGAAGCTTTCTTT
>many|TRBJ1-1|TRBV2|-
CASSPDGANTEAFF
TGTGCCAGCAGTCCCGACGGAGCGAACACTGAAGCTTTCTTT
>many|TRBJ2-7|TRBV27|-
CASSLSPPTYF
TGTGCCAGCAGTTTATCCCCGCCGACGTACTTC